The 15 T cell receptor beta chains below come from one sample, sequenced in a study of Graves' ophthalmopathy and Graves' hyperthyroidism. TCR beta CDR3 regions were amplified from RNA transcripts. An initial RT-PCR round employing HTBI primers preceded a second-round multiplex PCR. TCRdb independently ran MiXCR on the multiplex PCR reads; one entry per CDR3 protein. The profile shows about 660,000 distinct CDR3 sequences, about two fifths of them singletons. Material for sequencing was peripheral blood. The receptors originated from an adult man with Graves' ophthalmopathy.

DNA for the CDR3: TGCAGTGCTAGACCCGGGGCAGGGGGCAATTCACCCCTCCACTTT. Residues: CSARPGAGGNSPLHF. The chain employs TRBV20-1 and TRBJ1-6, with TRBD1 identical over 8 bases. CDR1 is DFQATT, CDR2 SNEGSKA, per germline (reference sequence). The CDR3 length is 15 residues. V lost 2 bases, J lost 7 bases, and 7 bases stayed unmatched.

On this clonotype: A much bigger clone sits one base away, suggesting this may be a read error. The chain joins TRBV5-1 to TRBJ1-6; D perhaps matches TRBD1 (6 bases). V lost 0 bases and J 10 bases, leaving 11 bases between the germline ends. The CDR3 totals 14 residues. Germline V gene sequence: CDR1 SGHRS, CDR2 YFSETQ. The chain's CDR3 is CASSLGSGVSPLHF. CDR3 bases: TGCGCCAGCAGCTTGGGGTCAGGGGTATCACCCCTCCACTTT.

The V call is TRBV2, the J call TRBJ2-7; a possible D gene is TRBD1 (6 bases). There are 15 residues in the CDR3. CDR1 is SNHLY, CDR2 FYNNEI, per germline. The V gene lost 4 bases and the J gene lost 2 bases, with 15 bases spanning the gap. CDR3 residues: CASSVGHQTTYEQYF. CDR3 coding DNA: TGTGCCAGCAGTGTGGGACACCAAACCACCTACGAGCAGTACTTC. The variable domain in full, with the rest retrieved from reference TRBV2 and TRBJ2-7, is EPEVTQTPSHQVTQMGQEVILRCVPISNHLYFYWYRQILGQKVEFLVSFYNNEISEKSEIFDDQFSVERPDGSNFTLKIRSTKLEDSAMYFCASSVGHQTTYEQYFGPGTRLTVT.

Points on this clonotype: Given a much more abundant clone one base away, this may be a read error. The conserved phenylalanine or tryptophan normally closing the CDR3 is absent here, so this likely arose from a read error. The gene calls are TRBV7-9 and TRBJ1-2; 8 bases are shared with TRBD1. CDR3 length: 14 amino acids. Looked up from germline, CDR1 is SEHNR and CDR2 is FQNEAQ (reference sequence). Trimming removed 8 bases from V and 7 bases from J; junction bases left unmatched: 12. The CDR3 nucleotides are TGTGCCAGCGGTGGGGCAGGGGGCGAGGCTGGCTACACCCTC. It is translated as CASGGAGGEAGYTL.

DNA of the CDR3: TGTGCCAGCGGAACCTCCTACCAGGAAAAACTGTTTTTT. The encoded protein is CASGTSYQEKLFF. The chain is built from TRBV7-2 and TRBJ1-4; no reliable D call. This CDR3 spans 13 amino acids. The germline gives CDR1 SGHTA, CDR2 FQGNSA. Trimming left V 8 bases short and J 8 bases short, with 15 bases between.

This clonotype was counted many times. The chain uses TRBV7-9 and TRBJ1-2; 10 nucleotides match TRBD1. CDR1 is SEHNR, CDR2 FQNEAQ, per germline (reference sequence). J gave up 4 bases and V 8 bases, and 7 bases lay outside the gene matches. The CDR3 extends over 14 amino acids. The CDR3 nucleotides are TGTGCCAGCTCCTCCCGGGACAGGGGCTATGGCTACACCTTC. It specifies CASSSRDRGYGYTF.

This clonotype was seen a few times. The CDR3 sequence is CASRLSGTMNTEAFF. The CDR3 DNA reads as TGTGCCAGCAGGCTTTCGGGGACAATGAACACTGAAGCTTTCTTT. This sequence joins TRBV10-3 and TRBJ1-1; D is possibly TRBD1 (6 bases). The CDR3 totals 15 residues. Germline CDR1 ENHRY, CDR2 SYGVKD. The ends were cut back, 10 bases at V and 0 bases at J, with 18 bases in the middle.

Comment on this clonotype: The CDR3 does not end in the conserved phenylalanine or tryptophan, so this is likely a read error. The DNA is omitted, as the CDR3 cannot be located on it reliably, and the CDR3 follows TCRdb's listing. CDR3 in amino acids: CASSGGQGAVY. V usage is TRBV2 and J usage is TRBJ1-4; the table names TRBD1, a call not compared with the DNA. Termini included, the CDR3 measures 11 amino acids. Germline V gives CDR1 SNHLY, CDR2 FYNNEI.

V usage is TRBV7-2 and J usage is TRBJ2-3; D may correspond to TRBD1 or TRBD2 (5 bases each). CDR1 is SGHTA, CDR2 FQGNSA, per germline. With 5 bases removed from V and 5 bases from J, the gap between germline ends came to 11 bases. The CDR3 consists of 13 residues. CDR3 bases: TGTGCCAGCAGCCGAGAGGGGAGAGATACGCAGTATTTT. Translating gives CASSREGRDTQYF.

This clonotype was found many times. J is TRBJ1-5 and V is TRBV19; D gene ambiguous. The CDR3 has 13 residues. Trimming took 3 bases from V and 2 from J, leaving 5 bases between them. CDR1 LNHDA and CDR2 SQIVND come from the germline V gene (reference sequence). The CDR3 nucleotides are TGTGCCAGTAGTATCGGGGGCAATCAGCCCCAGCATTTT. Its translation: CASSIGGNQPQHF.

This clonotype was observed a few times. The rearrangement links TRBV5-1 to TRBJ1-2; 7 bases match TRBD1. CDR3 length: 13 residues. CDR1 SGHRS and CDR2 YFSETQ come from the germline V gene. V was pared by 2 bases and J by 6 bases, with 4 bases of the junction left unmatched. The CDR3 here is CASSLNTGDGYTF. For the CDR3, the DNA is TGCGCCAGCAGCTTAAACACAGGGGATGGCTACACCTTC.

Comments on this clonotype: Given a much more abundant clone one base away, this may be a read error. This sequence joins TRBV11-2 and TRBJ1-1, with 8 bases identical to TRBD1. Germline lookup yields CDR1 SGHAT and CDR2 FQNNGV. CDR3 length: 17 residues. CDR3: CANSLAIRDRGRTEAFF. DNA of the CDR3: TGTGCCAACAGCTTAGCGATCAGAGACAGGGGACGCACTGAAGCTTTCTTT.

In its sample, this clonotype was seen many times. CDR3 sequence: CASSLEETGDASLHF. The CDR3 nucleotides read TGTGCCAGCAGTTTAGAAGAGACAGGGGACGCTTCGCTCCACTTT. This chain connects TRBV12-3 or TRBV12-4 to TRBJ1-6; 8 nucleotides align to TRBD1. The CDR3 sequence is 15 residues long. V was clipped by 1 base and J by 16 bases; unmatched bases: 12.

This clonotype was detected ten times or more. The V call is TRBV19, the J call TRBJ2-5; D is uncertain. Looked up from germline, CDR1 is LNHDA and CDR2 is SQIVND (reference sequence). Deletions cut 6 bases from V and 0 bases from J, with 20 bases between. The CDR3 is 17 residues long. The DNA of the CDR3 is TGTGCCAGTAGCTCCCCCCCCGGTGGAACGTACCAAGAGACCCAGTACTTC. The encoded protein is CASSSPPGGTYQETQYF.

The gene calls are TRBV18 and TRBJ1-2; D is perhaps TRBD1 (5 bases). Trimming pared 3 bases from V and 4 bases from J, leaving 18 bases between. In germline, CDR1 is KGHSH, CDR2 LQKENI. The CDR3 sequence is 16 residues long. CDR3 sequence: CASSPQDSENLYGYTF. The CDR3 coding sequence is TGTGCCAGCTCACCTCAAGACAGCGAGAATCTCTATGGCTACACCTTC.